The 15 T cell receptor beta chains presented below share a single source sample, sequenced in a study of T cells in localized non-small cell lung cancer. Sequencing was performed with immunoSEQ multiplex PCR; in TCRdb, only in-frame clones are kept and a portion is missing. Here the sample spans tens of thousands of clones, almost 85% being singletons. The sequences come from peripheral blood, collected before any cancer treatment. The receptors here all came from a female donor at least 60 years old with stage I lung adenocarcinoma.

Within the sample, this clone is medium-sized. The rearrangement uses TRBV19 and TRBJ1-2, with TRBD1 as a possible D gene (5 bases). The length of the CDR3 is 15 residues. Germline V gene lookup returns CDR1 LNHDA and CDR2 SQIVND (reference sequence). Trimming took 5 bases from V and 2 from J, leaving 15 bases between them. In DNA, the CDR3 is TGTGCCAGTAGTCTAAGGGACCTGAGAAACTATGGCTACACCTTC. Protein product: CASSLRDLRNYGYTF.

V usage is TRBV11-3 and J usage is TRBJ1-3, with 8 nucleotides matching TRBD1. Germline CDR1 reads SGHNT; CDR2 reads YENEEA. CDR3 length: 15 residues. V shed 6 bases, J shed 3 bases, and the junction held 7 bases outside the gene matches. The CDR3 DNA follows: TGTGCCAGCAGGACCGGGACAGGCAATGGAAACACCATATATTTT. Amino acid sequence: CASRTGTGNGNTIYF.

This rearrangement joins TRBV27 to TRBJ2-3; 7 bases are shared with TRBD1. V trimming: 5 bases; J trimming: 1 base; junction bases outside the gene matches: 12. The CDR3 is made up of 17 amino acids. Germline V lookup: CDR1 MNHEY, CDR2 SMNVEV (reference sequence). This chain's CDR3 is CASSPWAGGMGTDTQYF. For the CDR3, the DNA is TGTGCCAGCAGTCCTTGGGCAGGGGGTATGGGCACAGATACGCAGTATTTT.

This chain connects TRBV11-1 to TRBJ1-6, with 10 bases identical to TRBD1. Germline V gene lookup returns CDR1 SGHAT and CDR2 FQDESV (reference sequence). The CDR3 length is 14 residues. Trimming at V came to 5 bases and at J to 8 bases, leaving 3 bases not matched to a gene. The CDR3 here is CASSRDRGDSPLHF. DNA for the CDR3: TGTGCCAGCAGCCGGGACAGGGGTGATTCACCCCTCCACTTT.

As DNA, the CDR3 is TGTGCCAGCAGTGTGGACAGGGTCGATCAGCCCCAGCATTTT. Encoded protein: CASSVDRVDQPQHF. The chain recombines TRBV6-1 with TRBJ1-5; TRBD1 agrees at 8 bases. V was clipped by 4 bases and J by 5 bases; unmatched bases: 4. CDR3 length: 14 amino acids. In germline, CDR1 is MNHNS, CDR2 SASEGT.

This clone was recorded once. The rearrangement uses TRBV27 and TRBJ2-1; 12 bases align to TRBD2. This CDR3 is built from 19 residues. Per the germline V gene, CDR1 is MNHEY and CDR2 is SMNVEV (reference sequence). The J segment lost 7 bases and the V segment lost 2 bases, leaving 15 bases of the junction unmatched. The CDR3 sequence is CASSLNRPSGRALFNEQFF. The CDR3 DNA sequence: TGTGCCAGCAGTTTAAATAGGCCTAGCGGGAGGGCCTTATTTAATGAGCAGTTCTTC.

The chain couples TRBV7-8 to TRBJ2-1; TRBD2 matches at 7 bases. The CDR3 runs to 14 residues. Germline lookup yields CDR1 SGHVS and CDR2 FQNEAQ. Losses at the gene ends were 1 base for V and 6 bases for J; bases not matched to a gene: 3. The CDR3 here is CASSLGWGGNEQFF. In DNA form, the CDR3 reads TGTGCCAGCAGCTTAGGCTGGGGGGGCAATGAGCAGTTCTTC.

This chain connects TRBV5-6 to TRBJ1-2; D possibly corresponds to TRBD1 (6 bases). Germline V gene data show CDR1 as SGHDT and CDR2 as YYEEEE. With 0 bases removed from V and 4 bases from J, the gap between germline ends came to 16 bases. CDR3 size: 16 residues. The CDR3 DNA reads TGTGCCAGCAGCTTGGATCGGGGGGCGCGGATCTATGGCTACACCTTC. It encodes CASSLDRGARIYGYTF.

The chain has TRBV5-1 and TRBJ2-5, with D possibly TRBD2 on 5 matching bases. Germline V gene data show CDR1 as SGHRS and CDR2 as YFSETQ. This CDR3 comprises 14 residues. V was pared by 0 bases and J by 5 bases, with 11 bases between. CDR3 residues: CASSLAGVKETQYF. The CDR3 nucleotides read TGCGCCAGCAGCTTGGCCGGGGTGAAGGAGACCCAGTACTTC.

This clone has a single count. The V gene is TRBV27, the J gene TRBJ2-7; D might be TRBD2 (6 bases). The V end lost 7 bases, the J end lost 0 bases, and 16 bases lay between the germline ends. Germline CDR1 MNHEY, CDR2 SMNVEV (reference sequence). CDR3 length: 15 residues. CDR3 sequence: CASTRYPGLSYEQYF. The CDR3 DNA is TGTGCCAGCACCCGATACCCGGGACTCTCCTACGAGCAGTACTTC.

This rearrangement joins TRBV2 to TRBJ1-1; TRBD1 matches 10 bases. Germline CDR1 is SNHLY and CDR2 is FYNNEI. The V and J ends lost 6 bases and 6 bases, in that order; junction bases with no gene match: 4. This CDR3 is 13 amino acids long. CDR3 amino acids: CASRGGQGSEAFF. Written as DNA, the CDR3 is TGTGCCAGCAGGGGGGGACAGGGGTCTGAAGCTTTCTTT. The complete variable domain, with remaining parts taken from reference TRBV2 and TRBJ1-1, reads EPEVTQTPSHQVTQMGQEVILRCVPISNHLYFYWYRQILGQKVEFLVSFYNNEISEKSEIFDDQFSVERPDGSNFTLKIRSTKLEDSAMYFCASRGGQGSEAFFGQGTRLTVV.

The gene calls are TRBV14 and TRBJ2-6, with D uncertain. CDR1 SGHDN and CDR2 FVKESK come from the germline V gene. V dropped 1 base and J dropped 1 base, with 17 bases sitting between them. This CDR3 region has 19 residues. The CDR3 sequence: CASSQAKFRVGSGANVLTF. CDR3 bases: TGTGCCAGCAGCCAAGCAAAATTTAGGGTAGGATCTGGGGCCAACGTCCTGACTTTC.

The chain has TRBV7-9 and TRBJ1-1; D uncertain. The CDR3 has 15 amino acids. V was pared by 1 base and J by 4 bases, with 13 bases between. Germline CDR1 is SEHNR and CDR2 is FQNEAQ (reference sequence). The DNA for the CDR3 is TGTGCCAGCAGCTTAGTTTTCAGGAGAGGCACTGAAGCTTTCTTT. It yields the protein CASSLVFRRGTEAFF.

The rearrangement joins TRBV18 to TRBJ1-3; 10 bases match TRBD1. Germline V gives CDR1 KGHSH, CDR2 LQKENI. There are 16 residues in the CDR3. With 3 bases clipped from V and 1 base from J, the junction kept 3 bases outside the gene matches. The CDR3 loop reads CASSPTGGGSGNTIYF. Written as DNA, the CDR3 is TGTGCCAGCTCACCGACAGGGGGCGGATCTGGAAACACCATATATTTT.

This chain uses TRBV4-1 with TRBJ1-2; D remains unclear. Germline V CDR1 and CDR2: MGHRA, YSYEKL. V lost 7 bases and J 11 bases, leaving 20 bases between the germline ends. CDR3 length: 13 amino acids. The chain's CDR3 is CASTDNLRGPYTF. DNA of the CDR3: TGCGCCAGCACCGATAATTTGCGGGGTCCTTACACCTTC.